The entry that follows covers one TCR beta chain sequence. This clonotype was detected only a few times. Its antigen remains undetermined. No base quality values were provided; no much bigger clone lies one nucleotide off. TCR beta VDJ combination and CDR3 sequence profiling used genomic DNA as the template. An Illumina HiSeq 2000 was the platform used for TCR repertoire sequencing. For the original study's pipeline: TRBV/TRBJ rearrangement plots, CDR3 size and DJ length profiles, and Simpson's diversity index were used to evaluate the repertoires. The most abundant DNA sequence in the deep sequencing data was defined as the immunodominant clone. CDR3 amino acid sequences were checked for sharing across subjects and were also compared against the VDJdb database and published repertoires. In-frame beta chains were kept once TCRdb had trimmed the public reads at Q25 with fastp and called clones with MiXCR. Each entry is one CDR3 protein sequence, shown with its most common DNA and genes. Clone size and V and J calls follow TCRdb, not the original study. The sample table lists about 190,000 distinct CDR3 sequences, 40% to 50% of them with a count of one. The top ten hold around a tenth of the sample.

The data are from a study of CD8+CD57+ T cells in acquired aplastic anemia (dated by TCRdb to the late 2010s). With regard to the full study: A mean of 3.2 ug of DNA, ranging from roughly 0.18 to 30 ug, was extracted from sorted CD4+ and CD8+ cells. CD8+CD57+ expansion was defined as a frequency above the mean frequency observed in healthy subjects.

Expansion of CD8+CD57+ cells had been shown by flow cytometry in the patients chosen for sequencing. Every patient had severe acquired aplastic anemia, diagnosed using the International Study of Aplastic Anemia and Agranulocytosis and Camitta criteria. No patient had received any therapy when blood was sampled. TCR repertoires of sorted CD4+ and CD8+ blood T cells from severe aplastic anemia patients and healthy subjects were deep-sequenced in the study. In the USA, patient enrollment took place under clinicaltrials.gov protocols 00001620, 01623167, 00001397, 00071045, 00081523 and 00961064. Ficoll-Paque density gradient centrifugation was used to isolate peripheral blood mononuclear cells. Before DNA was extracted, CD4+ and CD8+ T cells were sorted using either FACS or magnetic beads. Study-level results and caveats: Some 27 CD8+ CDR3 sequences were found in both patients and controls but appeared to be highly expressed in patients and within the immunodominant clones of the patients. Between patients and healthy controls, no significant difference in CD8+ Simpson's diversity was found (P=0.060).

The germline V gene supplies CDR1 MNHEY and CDR2 SVGEGT. The CDR3 has 12 amino acids, counting the end cysteine and phenylalanine. Kept here is only the CDR3 DNA, which spans 36 bases and is read in frame from base 1. V loses 4 bases, J loses 7 bases, and the germline ends lie 10 bases apart. Source material: sorted CD4+, CD8+, or CD8+CD57+ T cells (not recorded which) from PBMCs. The source of this sequence is a human donor with aplastic anemia. Recombination joined TRBV6-2 or TRBV6-3 with TRBJ1-2; the D region possibly corresponds to TRBD1 (5 bases align). Here the CDR3 is given as CASSSIRGGYTF. At the DNA level, the sequence is TGTGCCAGCAGTTCCATAAGGGGTGGCTACACCTTC.